One and the same sample provided the 19 T cell receptor beta chains below, sequenced in a study of ipilimumab plus nivolumab after autologous stem cell transplantation. TCRdb's copy holds only in-frame clones and misses some; the assay was immunoSEQ multiplex PCR. The data contain 9,500 to 15,000 clones, 65% to 75% of them seen just once; the ten biggest clones take up approximately 11%. Here the sequenced sample was PBMCs, taken in a trial of ipilimumab plus nivolumab as post-transplant consolidation. The receptors were gathered from a male donor with multiple myeloma.

The chain combines TRBV19 with TRBJ1-5, with 8 bases aligning to TRBD1. CDR1 is LNHDA and CDR2 is SQIVND in the germline V gene (reference sequence). V gave up 3 bases and J gave up 0 bases; unmatched junction bases: 1. The CDR3 totals 15 residues. The CDR3 coding sequence is TGTGCCAGTAGTATGGGACAGGCTAGCAATCAGCCCCAGCATTTT. Translating it yields CASSMGQASNQPQHF.

V usage is TRBV2 and J usage is TRBJ1-5; maybe TRBD1 (6 bases). The germline V gene has CDR1 SNHLY and CDR2 FYNNEI. The CDR3 has 16 residues. Trimming shortened V by 7 bases and J by 5 bases, and 21 bases separated the two germline ends. CDR3 in amino acids: CASKIGTSGGDQPQHF. The CDR3 nucleotides read TGTGCCAGCAAAATTGGGACATCGGGTGGGGATCAGCCCCAGCATTTT.

This rearrangement joins TRBV6-1 to TRBJ1-1; D is possibly TRBD1 (6 bases). Trimming removed 2 bases at V and 0 bases at J, with 10 bases between. Germline V lookup: CDR1 MNHNS, CDR2 SASEGT. The CDR3 spans 15 residues. The chain's CDR3 is CASSELGGLNTEAFF. The CDR3 DNA is TGTGCCAGCAGTGAATTAGGGGGACTGAACACTGAAGCTTTCTTT.

This clone was detected only a few times. The genes are TRBV5-1 and TRBJ2-7; 8 nucleotides align to TRBD2. Germline CDR1 is SGHRS and CDR2 is YFSETQ. Unmatched junction bases numbered 7, after V lost 3 bases and J lost 5 bases. The CDR3 is 14 residues long. The CDR3 reads CASSSLAGSDEQYF. CDR3 coding DNA: TGCGCCAGCAGCTCGTTAGCGGGGTCGGACGAGCAGTACTTC.

The chain is built from TRBV10-2 and TRBJ1-6; the D is unclear. Trimming shortened V by 0 bases and J by 1 base, and 7 bases separated the two germline ends. The CDR3 runs 16 residues. Germline V CDR1 and CDR2: WSHSY, SAAADI. CDR3 bases: TGCGCCAGCAGTGAGTCGAGGGTTTCCTATAATTCACCCCTCCACTTT. Protein: CASSESRVSYNSPLHF.

The V and J genes are TRBV2 and TRBJ1-1, with D unresolved. CDR1 is SNHLY and CDR2 is FYNNEI in the germline V gene. The ends were cut back, 6 bases at V and 6 bases at J, with 17 bases in the middle. The CDR3 is 14 residues long. The CDR3: CASRWGEGSAEAFF. DNA of the CDR3: TGTGCCAGCAGGTGGGGTGAGGGATCCGCTGAAGCTTTCTTT.

The rearrangement joins TRBV6-6 to TRBJ1-2; the match to TRBD1 covers 9 bases. The CDR3 consists of 15 residues. The V gene end was trimmed by 6 bases and the J gene end by 7 bases; junction bases not matched to a gene: 12. Germline loops: CDR1 MNHNY, CDR2 SVGAGI (reference sequence). CDR3 protein: CASSSPGQGFSGYTF. The CDR3 DNA reads TGTGCCAGCAGCTCACCGGGACAGGGCTTCTCTGGCTACACCTTC.

The chain joins TRBV4-1 to TRBJ2-3; 11 bases map to TRBD2. The J segment lost 2 bases and the V segment lost 3 bases, leaving 10 bases of the junction unmatched. The germline gives CDR1 MGHRA, CDR2 YSYEKL. The CDR3 spans 18 residues. The DNA for the CDR3 is TGCGCCAGCAGCCACCCAAAGGGACTAGCGGATTACACAGATACGCAGTATTTT. Translated, it gives CASSHPKGLADYTDTQYF.

This chain joins TRBV5-5 and TRBJ2-5; 7 positions agree with TRBD2. Germline CDR1 SGHKS, CDR2 YYEKEE (reference sequence). V lost 0 bases, J lost 0 bases, and 11 bases stayed unmatched. The length of the CDR3 is 18 residues. The CDR3 loop reads CASSLGLAGAPYQETQYF. The DNA for the CDR3 is TGTGCCAGCAGCTTGGGTTTAGCGGGTGCTCCGTACCAAGAGACCCAGTACTTC.

This clone was picked up a small number of times. This chain links TRBV25-1 with TRBJ1-5, with unresolved D. Germline values: CDR1 MGHDK, CDR2 SYGVNS. The CDR3 contains 12 residues. With 2 bases removed from V and 11 bases from J, the gap between germline ends came to 10 bases. The CDR3 sequence is CASSEVRGAQHF. The CDR3 DNA reads as TGTGCCAGCAGTGAAGTTCGGGGAGCCCAGCATTTT.

This chain joins TRBV4-1 and TRBJ2-7; D is perhaps TRBD1 (5 bases). CDR1 is MGHRA, CDR2 YSYEKL, per germline. The CDR3 is 18 amino acids. The V gene lost 4 bases and the J gene lost 0 bases, with 22 bases spanning the gap. The CDR3 reads CASSPSSTDSSFSYEQYF. CDR3 DNA: TGCGCCAGCAGCCCAAGCTCCACCGACAGTTCCTTCTCCTACGAGCAGTACTTC.

This sequence joins TRBV6-1 and TRBJ1-6; 8 nucleotides match TRBD1. CDR1 and CDR2 (germline): MNHNS, SASEGT. V shed 2 bases and J 7 bases; nucleotides not matched to a gene: 4. There are 15 residues in the CDR3. The CDR3 coding sequence is TGTGCCAGCAGTGAAAGAGGACAGGGAAATTCACCCCTCCACTTT. Translating it yields CASSERGQGNSPLHF.

This clone was counted once. The chain is built from TRBV2 and TRBJ1-2; D is unclear. This CDR3 comprises 13 residues. Per germline, CDR1 SNHLY and CDR2 FYNNEI. The ends were cut back, 6 bases at V and 6 bases at J, with 14 bases in the middle. CDR3 in amino acids: CASRIQEANGYTF. The CDR3 DNA follows: TGTGCCAGCAGGATTCAGGAGGCGAATGGCTACACCTTC.

In its sample, this clone was seen once. Because it lacks the conserved phenylalanine or tryptophan at the end, this CDR3 is likely a read error. The rearrangement uses TRBV7-2 and TRBJ2-6, with D uncertain. The CDR3 contains 15 residues. Germline assignment: CDR1 SGHTA and CDR2 FQGNSA. V was shortened by 1 base and J by 4 bases, with 8 bases between the two germline ends. The CDR3 reads CASSLGMAGANVLTS. Written as DNA, the CDR3 is TGTGCCAGCAGCTTAGGCATGGCCGGGGCCAACGTCCTGACTTCC.

This clone was recorded a few times. The chain uses TRBV29-1 and TRBJ1-4; 7 nucleotides align to TRBD1. CDR3 size: 13 residues. The germline V gene has CDR1 SQVTM and CDR2 ANQGSEA. V gave up 8 bases and J gave up 6 bases; unmatched junction bases: 9. The CDR3 sequence: CSFGRGPDEKLFF. For the CDR3, the DNA is TGCAGCTTTGGGAGGGGGCCAGATGAAAAACTGTTTTTT. The whole variable domain, remainder taken from reference TRBV29-1 and TRBJ1-4, is SAVISQKPSRDICQRGTSLTIQCQVDSQVTMMFWYRQQPGQSLTLIATANQGSEATYESGFVIDKFPISRPNLTFSTLTVSNMSPEDSSIYLCSFGRGPDEKLFFGSGTQLSVL.

The rearrangement uses TRBV29-1 and TRBJ1-5; no clear D. V gave up 6 bases and J gave up 2 bases, with 17 bases separating them. CDR1 SQVTM and CDR2 ANQGSEA come from the germline V gene. The length of the CDR3 is 15 residues. The CDR3 DNA is TGCAGCGTGGCCGACGGACTACTGGGCAATCAGCCCCAGCATTTT. Translated: CSVADGLLGNQPQHF.

This sequence joins TRBV11-2 and TRBJ1-2, with 8 bases identical to TRBD1. The CDR3 contains 15 residues. Germline-derived CDR1 and CDR2 are SGHAT and FQNNGV. Trimming removed 1 base from V and 6 bases from J; junction bases left unmatched: 7. Here the CDR3 DNA reads TGTGCCAGCAGCTTAGGACAGGGGAATTCCAATGGCTACACCTTC. It translates to CASSLGQGNSNGYTF.

The chain couples TRBV7-2 to TRBJ1-2, with TRBD1 matching over 7 bases. Germline CDR1 is SGHTA and CDR2 is FQGNSA. The CDR3 length is 15 residues. The ends lost 4 bases at V and 7 bases at J; junction bases unmatched: 12. CDR3 residues: CASSSGTVMYGGYTF. The CDR3, as DNA: TGTGCCAGCAGCTCCGGGACAGTTATGTATGGTGGCTACACCTTC.

V is TRBV14 and J is TRBJ2-5; D perhaps matches TRBD1 (6 bases). This CDR3 spans 15 amino acids. CDR1 SGHDN and CDR2 FVKESK come from the germline V gene. V shed 1 base and J shed 5 bases, with 14 bases lying between them. This CDR3 is CASSQGDRTWETQYF. The CDR3 coding sequence is TGTGCCAGCAGCCAAGGCGACAGGACCTGGGAGACCCAGTACTTC.